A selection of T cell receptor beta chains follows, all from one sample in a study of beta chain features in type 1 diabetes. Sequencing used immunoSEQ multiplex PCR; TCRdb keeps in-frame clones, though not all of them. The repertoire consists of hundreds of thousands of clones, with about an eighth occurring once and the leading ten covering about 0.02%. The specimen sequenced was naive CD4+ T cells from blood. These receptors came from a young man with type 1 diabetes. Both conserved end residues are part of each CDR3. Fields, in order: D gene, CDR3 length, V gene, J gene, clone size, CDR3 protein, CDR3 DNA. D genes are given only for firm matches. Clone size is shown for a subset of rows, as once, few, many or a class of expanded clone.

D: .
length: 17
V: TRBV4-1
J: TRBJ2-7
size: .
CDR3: CASSQGEGGSGSYEQYF
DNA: TGCGCCAGCAGCCAAGGAGAGGGAGGCTCGGGCTCCTACGAGCAGTACTTC

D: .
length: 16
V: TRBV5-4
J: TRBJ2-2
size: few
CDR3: CASTLQGGENTGELFF
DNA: TGTGCCAGCACTTTGCAGGGTGGGGAGAACACCGGGGAGCTGTTTTTT

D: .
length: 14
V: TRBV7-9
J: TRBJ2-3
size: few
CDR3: CASSSLPMADTQYF
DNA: TGTGCCAGCAGCTCGTTACCCATGGCAGATACGCAGTATTTT

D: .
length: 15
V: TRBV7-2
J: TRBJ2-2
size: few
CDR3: CASSLMGRNTGELFF
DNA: TGTGCCAGCAGCTTAATGGGCCGGAACACCGGGGAGCTGTTTTTT

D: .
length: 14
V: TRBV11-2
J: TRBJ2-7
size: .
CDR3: CASSLTDSNYEQYF
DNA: TGTGCCAGCAGCTTGACGGACAGTAACTACGAGCAGTACTTC

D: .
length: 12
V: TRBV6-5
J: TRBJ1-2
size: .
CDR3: CASSSRIEGYTF
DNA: TGTGCCAGCAGTTCCCGGATCGAGGGCTACACCTTC

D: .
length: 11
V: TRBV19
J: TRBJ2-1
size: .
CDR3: CASNGMRGEFF
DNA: TGTGCCAGTAACGGGATGAGGGGGGAGTTCTTC

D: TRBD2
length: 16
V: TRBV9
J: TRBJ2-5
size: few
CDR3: CASSVATSGGQETQYF
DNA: TGTGCCAGCAGCGTAGCGACTAGCGGGGGTCAAGAGACCCAGTACTTC

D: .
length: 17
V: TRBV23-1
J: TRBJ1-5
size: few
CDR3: CASSQVHSRWGNQPQHF
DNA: TGCGCCAGCAGTCAAGTACACAGCCGATGGGGCAATCAGCCCCAGCATTTT

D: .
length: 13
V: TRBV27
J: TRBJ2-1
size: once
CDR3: CASRIGWHDEQFF
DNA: TGTGCCAGCAGAATAGGGTGGCACGATGAGCAGTTCTTC

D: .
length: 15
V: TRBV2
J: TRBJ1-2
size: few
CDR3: CASSPDGVTNYGYTF
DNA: TGTGCCAGCAGCCCCGACGGAGTAACTAACTATGGCTACACCTTC

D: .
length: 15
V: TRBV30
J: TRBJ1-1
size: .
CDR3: CAWSFSLYSNTEAFF
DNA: TGTGCCTGGAGTTTCTCCCTTTACTCGAACACTGAAGCTTTCTTT

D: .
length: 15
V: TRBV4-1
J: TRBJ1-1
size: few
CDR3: CASSQGPNLGTEAFF
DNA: TGCGCCAGCAGCCAAGGTCCCAACTTAGGGACTGAAGCTTTCTTT

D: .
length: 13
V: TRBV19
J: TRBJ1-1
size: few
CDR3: CASSMRDPEVAFF
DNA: TGTGCCAGTAGTATGCGGGACCCCGAGGTGGCTTTCTTT

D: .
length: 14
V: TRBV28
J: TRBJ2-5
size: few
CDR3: CASTPGGRQETQYF
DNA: TGTGCCAGCACCCCGGGGGGCAGGCAAGAGACCCAGTACTTC

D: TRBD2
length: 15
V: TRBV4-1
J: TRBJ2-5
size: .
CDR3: CASSQDGSSGETQYF
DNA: TGCGCCAGCAGCCAAGATGGGTCTAGCGGAGAGACCCAGTACTTC

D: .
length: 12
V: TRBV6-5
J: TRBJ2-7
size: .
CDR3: CASSYDKYEQYF
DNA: TGTGCCAGCAGTTACGACAAGTACGAGCAGTACTTC

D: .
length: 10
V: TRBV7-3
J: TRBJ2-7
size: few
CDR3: CASSFPEQYF
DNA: TGTGCCAGCAGCTTCCCGGAGCAGTACTTC

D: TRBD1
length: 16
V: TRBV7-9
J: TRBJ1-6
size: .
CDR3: CASSPRTGADNSPLHF
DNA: TGTGCCAGCAGCCCGAGGACAGGGGCTGATAATTCACCCCTCCACTTT

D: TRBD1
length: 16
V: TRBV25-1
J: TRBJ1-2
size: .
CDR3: CASSESWEGARHGYTF
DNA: TGTGCCAGCAGTGAATCGTGGGAGGGGGCGCGACATGGCTACACCTTC

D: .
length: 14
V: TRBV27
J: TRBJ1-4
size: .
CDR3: CASSLMGQGEKLFF
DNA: TGTGCCAGCAGTTTAATGGGACAAGGGGAAAAACTGTTTTTT

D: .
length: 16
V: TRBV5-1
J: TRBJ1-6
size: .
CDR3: CASSLAPGTANSPLHF
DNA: TGCGCCAGCAGCTTGGCCCCCGGGACGGCTAATTCACCCCTCCACTTT

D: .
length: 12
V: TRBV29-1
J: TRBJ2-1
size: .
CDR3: CSVERVYNEQFF
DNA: TGCAGCGTTGAACGCGTATACAATGAGCAGTTCTTC

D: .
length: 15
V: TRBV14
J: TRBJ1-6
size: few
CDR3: CASSQRGYVDSPLHF
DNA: TGTGCCAGCAGCCAACGGGGATATGTAGATTCACCCCTCCACTTT

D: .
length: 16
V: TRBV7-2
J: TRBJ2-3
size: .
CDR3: CASSLSGGPGTDTQYF
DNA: TGTGCCAGCAGCTTAAGTGGGGGACCTGGCACAGATACGCAGTATTTT

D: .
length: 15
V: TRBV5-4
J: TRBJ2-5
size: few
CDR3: CASSTGTSTGETQYF
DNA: TGTGCCAGCAGCACGGGGACCAGTACGGGAGAGACCCAGTACTTC